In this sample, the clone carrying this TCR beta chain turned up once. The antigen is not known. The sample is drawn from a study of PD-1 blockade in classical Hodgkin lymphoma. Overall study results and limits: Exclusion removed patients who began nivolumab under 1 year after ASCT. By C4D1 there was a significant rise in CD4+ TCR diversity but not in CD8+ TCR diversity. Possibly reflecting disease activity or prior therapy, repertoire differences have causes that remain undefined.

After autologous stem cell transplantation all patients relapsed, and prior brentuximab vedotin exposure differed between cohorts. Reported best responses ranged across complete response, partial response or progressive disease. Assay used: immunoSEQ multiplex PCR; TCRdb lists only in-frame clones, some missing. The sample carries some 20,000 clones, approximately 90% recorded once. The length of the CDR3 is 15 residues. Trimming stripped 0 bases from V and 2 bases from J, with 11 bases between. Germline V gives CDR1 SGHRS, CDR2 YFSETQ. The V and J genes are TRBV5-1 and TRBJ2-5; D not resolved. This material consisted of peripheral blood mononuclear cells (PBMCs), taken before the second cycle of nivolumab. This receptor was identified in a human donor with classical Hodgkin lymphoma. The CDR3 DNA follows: TGCGCCAGCAGCTTGGCCCAGGCGAGGCAAGAGACCCAGTACTTC. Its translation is CASSLAQARQETQYF.